A single T cell receptor beta chain is shown here with its context. This clone appeared a single time. Its antigen remains undetermined. One base away there is no much larger clone; base qualities are not given. These data come from a study of blood T cell repertoires in COVID-19 (dated by TCRdb to 2018 to 2020). Context from the whole study: The collaborator samples originated in the United States, Italy and Spain and spanned the acute and convalescent phases of COVID-19. The samples were drawn from two sources: the first 160 participants of the ongoing ImmuneRACE study, and about 1,300 subjects contributed by 6 global collaborators. Deeply sampled blood TCRbeta repertoires from subjects exposed to, actively infected with, or recovered from COVID-19 were included in the dataset. The prospective study material was composed of cDNA or gDNA derived from T cells, B-cell-depleted T cells, or PBMCs. Where HLA class I and class II types were available, the types were taken from metadata supplied by the sample provider, not from assay-based typing. The repertoires were made available in a free public database intended to serve as a resource for research on the immune response to SARS-CoV-2. The sample metadata nearly always contained a de-identified subject ID, COVID-19 status, age in years and sex. Broad study findings and their caveats: How much clinical and demographic metadata was included differed by source and by participant, and the metadata was provided uncurated.

Each collaborating institution followed its own protocols to collect whole blood in K2EDTA tubes. Collaborator samples were shipped for TCRbeta analysis as frozen whole blood, isolated PBMCs, or DNA extracted from either sample type. The immunoSEQ Assay, a bias-controlled multiplex PCR, was used to amplify TCRbeta CDR3 regions from genomic DNA. For the original study's pipeline: The number of nucleated cells in each sample was estimated from the amplification of reference gene primers within the assay. To quantify the absolute abundance of each unique TCRbeta CDR3 rearrangement, sequence reads were collapsed and filtered. For each sample, productive Simpson clonality was calculated as the square root of Simpson's diversity index across productive rearrangements. Drawn from immuneACCESS, this table holds only the in-frame rearrangements with V and J called that TCRdb kept. Clones are partly lost; checked studies trace under half to an unresolved V gene and leave the rest unexplained. The D gene and trimming were derived from the DNA, and the V and J assignments and clone size from that table. The sample table records 100,000 to 150,000 clones; approximately 90% of these occur just once. Approximately 1.1% of the sample lies in the top ten.

The CDR3, cysteine through phenylalanine, is 15 amino acids long. The kept DNA is CDR3 alone, 45 bases in frame from the first base. Relative to germline, V is 4 bases shorter and J is 4 bases shorter, with 14 bases between their ends. CDR1 and CDR2 were assigned from the germline V gene as MDHEN and SYDVKM. The sample was peripheral blood. The rearrangement combines TRBV28 with TRBJ1-3; there is no confident call for the D gene. The TCR originated in a woman of 80 years or more with acute or convalescent COVID-19. Read as DNA, the sequence is TGTGCCAGCAGTTCTACCCTGATAGCCGGAAACACCATATATTTT. It specifies CASSSTLIAGNTIYF.